A single sample is the source of the 19 T cell receptor beta chains below, sequenced in a study of control samples from healthy donors and cancer patients. The table came from immunoSEQ multiplex PCR; TCRdb's copy has only in-frame clones and leaves some out. The data contain about 170,000 clones, approximately 90% of them singletons. Sequencing was done on a sample of blood. These receptors were collected from a man aged 25-40 years in good health.

This sequence joins TRBV9 and TRBJ2-7; unclear D gene. V was clipped by 3 bases and J by 0 bases, with 7 bases between them. The CDR3 extends over 13 amino acids. CDR1 is SGDLS and CDR2 is YYNGEE in the germline V gene. The CDR3 loop is CASSDPNSYEQYF. The CDR3 DNA follows: TGTGCCAGCAGCGACCCCAACTCCTACGAGCAGTACTTC.

The V call is TRBV7-8, the J call TRBJ1-1; 9 nucleotides match TRBD1. Trimming took 1 base from V and 3 from J; bases not matched to a gene: 0. The CDR3 runs 14 residues. Germline values: CDR1 SGHVS, CDR2 FQNEAQ. CDR3 bases: TGTGCCAGCAGCTTAGGGGACAGGGACACTGAAGCTTTCTTT. Translated: CASSLGDRDTEAFF.

The rearrangement links TRBV20-1 to TRBJ2-6; no clear D gene. This CDR3 region has 15 residues. CDR1 and CDR2 (germline): DFQATT, SNEGSKA (reference sequence). V was trimmed by 3 bases and J by 6 bases, leaving 15 bases between them. The CDR3 is CSASPGPSAANVLTF. As DNA, the CDR3 is TGCAGTGCTAGTCCCGGACCCTCGGCGGCCAACGTCCTGACTTTC.

The CDR3 is CASSQGPPSGVGNQPQHF. The CDR3 nucleotides read TGTGCCAGCAGCCAAGGGCCCCCTTCAGGGGTTGGCAATCAGCCCCAGCATTTT. The gene calls are TRBV3-1 (or the pseudogene TRBV3-2) and TRBJ1-5, with D maybe TRBD1 (6 bases). Trimming left V 1 base short and J 2 bases short, with 18 bases between. This CDR3 comprises 18 residues. Per germline, CDR1 LGHDT and CDR2 YNNKEL (reference sequence).

The chain has TRBV25-1 and TRBJ1-5; D possibly corresponds to TRBD1 (6 bases). V was trimmed by 4 bases and J by 8 bases, leaving 15 bases between them. CDR1 is MGHDK, CDR2 SYGVNS, per germline. This CDR3 is 14 amino acids long. Written as DNA, the CDR3 is TGTGCCAGCAGTGGGGGGCAGGGTAGGGAGCCCCAGCATTTT. Its protein is CASSGGQGREPQHF.

The V and J genes are TRBV4-1 and TRBJ1-5; no definite D call. Germline CDR1 MGHRA, CDR2 YSYEKL. V was trimmed by 0 bases and J by 9 bases, leaving 15 bases between them. The CDR3 has 15 residues. CDR3 protein: CASSQDDEEVMPQHF. CDR3 nucleotides: TGCGCCAGCAGCCAAGATGATGAGGAGGTTATGCCCCAGCATTTT.

This chain joins TRBV27 and TRBJ2-1; 9 bases agree with TRBD2. With V trimmed by 5 bases and J by 6 bases, 17 bases remained unmatched. Germline CDR1 MNHEY, CDR2 SMNVEV (reference sequence). The CDR3 extends over 18 amino acids. The chain's CDR3 is CASSLMGGGGGAVNEQFF. The DNA for the CDR3 is TGTGCCAGCAGTCTCATGGGGGGCGGCGGGGGGGCCGTCAATGAGCAGTTCTTC.

This clone has just one count. The chain combines TRBV6-5 with TRBJ2-7; D remains ambiguous. CDR3 length: 14 residues. V was shortened by 0 bases and J by 2 bases, with 8 bases between the two germline ends. From germline, CDR1 is MNHEY and CDR2 SVGAGI. The DNA for the CDR3 is TGTGCCAGCAGTTACTCGCGGCAGACCTACGAGCAGTACTTC. This gives the protein CASSYSRQTYEQYF.

The chain joins TRBV27 to TRBJ2-1; the match to TRBD2 covers 9 bases. Per the germline V gene, CDR1 is MNHEY and CDR2 is SMNVEV (reference sequence). Losses at the gene ends were 5 bases for V and 1 base for J; bases not matched to a gene: 12. This CDR3 contains 18 residues. CDR3 DNA: TGTGCCAGCAGTAGACCCCGTGCCAGCGGGGGGTCCTACAATGAGCAGTTCTTC. This codes for CASSRPRASGGSYNEQFF.

The rearrangement joins TRBV7-8 to TRBJ2-5, with D possibly being TRBD1 (6 bases). CDR1 is SGHVS, CDR2 FQNEAQ, per germline. Between the trimmed V and J ends, which lost 5 bases and 4 bases, there was a span of 14 bases. The CDR3 is made up of 14 amino acids. The CDR3 sequence is CASSPNRELETQYF. In nucleotides, the CDR3 is TGTGCCAGCAGCCCCAACAGGGAGTTAGAGACCCAGTACTTC. Together with reference TRBV7-8 and TRBJ2-5, the CDR3 gives the full variable domain: GAGVSQSPRYKVAKRGQDVALRCDPISGHVSLFWYQQALGQGPEFLTYFQNEAQLDKSGLPSDRFFAERPEGSVSTLKIQRTQQEDSAVYLCASSPNRELETQYFGPGTRLLVL.

The V gene is TRBV7-5, the J gene TRBJ1-5. TRBV7-5 is a pseudogene. The CDR3 totals 11 residues. This CDR3 reads CARSCYQPQHF. The CDR3 DNA reads TGTGCCAGAAGCTGCTATCAGCCCCAGCATTTT.

V is TRBV6-1 and J is TRBJ1-2; D perhaps matches TRBD1 (6 bases). The CDR3 consists of 15 residues. In germline, CDR1 is MNHNS, CDR2 SASEGT. V shed 3 bases and J shed 1 base, with 12 bases lying between them. CDR3 residues: CASSDPRGLNYGYTF. The DNA of the CDR3 is TGTGCCAGCAGTGACCCCCGGGGGCTTAACTATGGCTACACCTTC.

This clone was seen at least ten times. This rearrangement joins TRBV16 to TRBJ1-4; D is ambiguous. The CDR3 has 15 residues. V dropped 8 bases and J dropped 8 bases, with 21 bases sitting between them. Germline values: CDR1 KGHSY, CDR2 FQNENV. For the CDR3, the DNA is TGTGCCAGCGCCGGTTCGGCGTCCCTCGGCGAAAAACTGTTTTTT. This codes for CASAGSASLGEKLFF. Looking up the rest from reference TRBV16 and TRBJ1-4 gives the full variable domain: GEEVAQTPKHLVRGEGQKAKLYCAPIKGHSYVFWYQQVLKNEFKFLISFQNENVFDETGMPKERFSAKCLPNSPCSLEIQATKLEDSAVYFCASAGSASLGEKLFFGSGTQLSVL.

The genes are TRBV2 and TRBJ1-2, with 7 bases that match TRBD1. This CDR3 is 13 amino acids long. J lost 4 bases, V lost 8 bases, and 7 bases had no gene match. In germline, CDR1 is SNHLY, CDR2 FYNNEI. CDR3 DNA sequence: TGTGCCAGCGGCGGAGACAGGGCCTATGGCTACACCTTC. Translated, it gives CASGGDRAYGYTF.

The chain recombines TRBV12-5 with TRBJ1-1; D unresolved. This CDR3 is built from 13 residues. V dropped 6 bases and J dropped 0 bases, with 8 bases sitting between them. CDR1 LGHNT and CDR2 FRNRAP come from the germline V gene. The chain's CDR3 is CASGDGVNTEAFF. For the CDR3, the DNA is TGTGCTAGTGGCGACGGGGTGAACACTGAAGCTTTCTTT.

This clone was observed a few times. This sequence joins TRBV6-5 and TRBJ1-1; D is unresolved. Per the germline V gene, CDR1 is MNHEY and CDR2 is SVGAGI. V lost 7 bases to trimming and J lost 0 bases, with 15 bases between them. This CDR3 region has 15 residues. The CDR3 DNA sequence: TGTGCCAGCATTGTTGGCAGCTCCATGAACACTGAAGCTTTCTTT. Its protein product is CASIVGSSMNTEAFF.

The chain combines TRBV18 with TRBJ1-3; D might be TRBD1 (5 bases). The germline CDR1 and CDR2 sequences are KGHSH and LQKENI. The CDR3 length is 15 residues. V lost 6 bases and J 4 bases, leaving 16 bases between the germline ends. The CDR3 loop is CASSPGTGGGNTIYF. CDR3 DNA: TGTGCCAGCTCCCCCGGGACGGGAGGCGGAAACACCATATATTTT.

This clone was counted only a few times. The chain has TRBV2 and TRBJ1-4; weak D call: TRBD1 (5 bases). The CDR3 loop spans 15 amino acids. Germline V CDR1 and CDR2: SNHLY, FYNNEI. V shed 4 bases and J shed 7 bases, with 16 bases lying between them. In DNA form, the CDR3 reads TGTGCCAGCAGTGGCTCGAACCTTGGGGGTGAAAAACTGTTTTTT. Translation: CASSGSNLGGEKLFF.

This chain links TRBV21-1 with TRBJ1-5; TRBD1, the table's D call, lacks a check against the DNA. TRBV21-1 is a pseudogene. CDR3 length equals 17 residues. CDR3 region: CASVLGQGNYSNQPQHF. The DNA of the CDR3 is TGTGCCAGCGTCTTGGGACAGGGGAATTATAGCAATCAGCCCCAGCATTTT.